This TCR beta chain was captured in a study of shared clonotypes between healthy human individuals. Study-level results: Represented diversity (both genetic and exposure-history) was limited by the small number of donors. Unshared clonotypes carried lower generation probabilities than those common to all four donors.

Profiled with immunoSEQ multiplex PCR; TCRdb holds only in-frame clones, not every one. This table holds around 2,000,000 clones, less than 95% found once. Only CD45RO-negative cells positively selected for CCR7 counted as naive CD8 cells, so terminally differentiated effector memory CD45RA+ cells were excluded. Regarding this clone: The target antigen is unknown.

Germline V CDR1 and CDR2: SQVTM, ANQGSEA. The length of the CDR3 is 11 residues. Deletions cut 4 bases from V and 12 bases from J, with 15 bases between. The chain has TRBV29-1 and TRBJ1-1; tentative D call: TRBD1 (6 bases). What was sequenced was naive CD8+ T cells sorted from blood. The sequence derives from a man between 18 and 35 years old in good health. The CDR3 sequence: CSVVPAGDPFF. The CDR3 nucleotides read TGCAGCGTTGTCCCCGCAGGGGATCCTTTCTTT.